This T cell receptor beta chain stems from a study of cytotoxic CD8 clonotypes in ibrutinib-treated CLL. Across the study: Response samples came after a median around twelve months of treatment, range 6 to 36. Samples averaged about 260,000 productive templates and some 96,000 productive rearrangements.

Study results and limitations: Sustained-remission and progressing patients diverged in sampling times.

Regarding this clone: What it binds is unknown.

Trimming pared 1 base from V and 6 bases from J, leaving 12 bases between. CDR3 length equals 14 residues. Germline CDR1 SGHAT, CDR2 FQNNGV. The repertoire was sequenced with immunoSEQ multiplex PCR; TCRdb's copy has only in-frame clones and lacks some. The repertoire holds approximately 24,000 clones, with around four fifths as singletons. This chain uses TRBV11-2 with TRBJ1-1; no clear D. The source material was PBMCs, sampled before ibrutinib treatment. This sequence was found in a human donor with chronic lymphocytic leukemia. The DNA of the CDR3 is TGTGCCAGCAGCTTAGGGGCTCCTAACGCTGAAGCTTTCTTT. This codes for CASSLGAPNAEAFF.